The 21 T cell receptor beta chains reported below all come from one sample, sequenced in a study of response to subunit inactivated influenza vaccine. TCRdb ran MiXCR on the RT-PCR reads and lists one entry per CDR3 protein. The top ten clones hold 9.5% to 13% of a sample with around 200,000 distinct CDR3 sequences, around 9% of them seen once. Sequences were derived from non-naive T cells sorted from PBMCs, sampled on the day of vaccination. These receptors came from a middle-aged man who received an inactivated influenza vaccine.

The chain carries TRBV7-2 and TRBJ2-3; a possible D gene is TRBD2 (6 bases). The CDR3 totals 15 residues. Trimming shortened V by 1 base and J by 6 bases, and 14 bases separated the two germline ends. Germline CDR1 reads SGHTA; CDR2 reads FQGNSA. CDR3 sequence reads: CASSLVGGARDTQYF. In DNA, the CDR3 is TGTGCCAGCAGCTTAGTAGGAGGGGCGAGGGATACGCAGTATTTT.

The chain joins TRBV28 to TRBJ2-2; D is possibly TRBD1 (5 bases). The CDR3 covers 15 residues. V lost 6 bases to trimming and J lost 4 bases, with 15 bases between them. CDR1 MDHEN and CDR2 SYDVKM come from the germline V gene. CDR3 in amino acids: CASRPHQGFTGELFF. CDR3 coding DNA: TGTGCCAGCAGACCCCACCAGGGATTCACCGGGGAGCTGTTTTTT.

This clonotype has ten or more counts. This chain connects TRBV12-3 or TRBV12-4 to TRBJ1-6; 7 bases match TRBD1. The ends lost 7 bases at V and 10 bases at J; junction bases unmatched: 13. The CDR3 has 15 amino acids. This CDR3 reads CASTPQGGGRSPLHF. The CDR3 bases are TGTGCCAGCACCCCCCAGGGGGGGGGACGATCACCCCTCCACTTT.

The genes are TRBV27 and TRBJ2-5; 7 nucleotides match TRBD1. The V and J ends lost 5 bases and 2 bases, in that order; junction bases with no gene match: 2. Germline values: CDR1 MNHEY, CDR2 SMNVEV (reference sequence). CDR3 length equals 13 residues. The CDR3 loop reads CASSAQGQETQYF. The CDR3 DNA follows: TGTGCCAGCAGTGCACAGGGGCAAGAGACCCAGTACTTC.

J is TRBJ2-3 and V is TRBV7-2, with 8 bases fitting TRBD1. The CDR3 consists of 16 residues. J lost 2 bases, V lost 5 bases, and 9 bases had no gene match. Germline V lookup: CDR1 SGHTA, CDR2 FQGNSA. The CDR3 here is CASSPRTGSFTDTQYF. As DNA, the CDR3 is TGTGCCAGCAGCCCGAGGACAGGGTCGTTCACAGATACGCAGTATTTT.

The CDR3 DNA sequence: TGTGCCAGCAGCTTAGAGGCGGGACAGGACTACGAGCAGTACTTC. It translates to CASSLEAGQDYEQYF. J is TRBJ2-7 and V is TRBV7-9; 8 positions agree with TRBD1. The CDR3 totals 15 residues. Trimming cost V 1 base and J 3 bases; bases outside gene matches: 5. Per germline, CDR1 SEHNR and CDR2 FQNEAQ (reference sequence).

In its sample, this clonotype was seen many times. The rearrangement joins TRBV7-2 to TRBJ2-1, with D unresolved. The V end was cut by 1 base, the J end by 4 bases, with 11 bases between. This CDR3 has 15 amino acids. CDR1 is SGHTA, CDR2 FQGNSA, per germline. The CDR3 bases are TGTGCCAGCAGCTTAGAACACTCGCGGTACAATGAGCAGTTCTTC. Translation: CASSLEHSRYNEQFF.

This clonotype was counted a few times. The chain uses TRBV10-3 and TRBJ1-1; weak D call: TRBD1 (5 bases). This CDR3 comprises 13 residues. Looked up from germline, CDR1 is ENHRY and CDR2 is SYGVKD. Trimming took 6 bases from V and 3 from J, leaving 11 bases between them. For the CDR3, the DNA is TGTGCCATCAGCAGGTCCAGGGACACTGAAGCTTTCTTT. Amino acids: CAISRSRDTEAFF.

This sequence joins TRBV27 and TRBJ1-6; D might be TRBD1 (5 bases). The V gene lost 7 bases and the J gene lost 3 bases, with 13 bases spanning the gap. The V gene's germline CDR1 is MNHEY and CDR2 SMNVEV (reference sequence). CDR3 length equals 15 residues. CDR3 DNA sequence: TGTGCCAGCATGAGGCAGGGTGTCTATAATTCACCCCTCCACTTT. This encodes CASMRQGVYNSPLHF.

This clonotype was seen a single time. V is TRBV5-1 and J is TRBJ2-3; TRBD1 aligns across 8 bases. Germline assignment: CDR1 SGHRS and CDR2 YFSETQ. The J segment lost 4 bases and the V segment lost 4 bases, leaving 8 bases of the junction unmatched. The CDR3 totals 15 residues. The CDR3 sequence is CASSTGQGGSDTQYF. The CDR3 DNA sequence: TGCGCCAGCAGCACAGGACAGGGAGGTTCAGATACGCAGTATTTT.

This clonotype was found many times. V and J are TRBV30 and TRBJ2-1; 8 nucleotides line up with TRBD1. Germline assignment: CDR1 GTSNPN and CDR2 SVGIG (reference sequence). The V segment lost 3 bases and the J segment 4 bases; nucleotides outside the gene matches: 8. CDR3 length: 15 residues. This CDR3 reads CAWRATGDGYNEQFF. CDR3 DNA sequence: TGTGCCTGGAGGGCGACAGGGGACGGATACAATGAGCAGTTCTTC.

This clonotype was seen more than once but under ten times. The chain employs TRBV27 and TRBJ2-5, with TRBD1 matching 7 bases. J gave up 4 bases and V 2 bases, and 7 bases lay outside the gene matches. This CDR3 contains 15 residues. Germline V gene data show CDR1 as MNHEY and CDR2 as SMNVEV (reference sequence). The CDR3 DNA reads TGTGCCAGCAGTTTAACTAGTCGACAGGGAGAGACCCAGTACTTC. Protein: CASSLTSRQGETQYF.

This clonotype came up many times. As DNA, the CDR3 is TGTGCCAGCAGTCCCGCCGGAGGCGAGCAGTACTTC. Its translation is CASSPAGGEQYF. The genes are TRBV27 and TRBJ2-7; TRBD2 might be the D (5 bases). Germline V gene sequence: CDR1 MNHEY, CDR2 SMNVEV (reference sequence). The CDR3 extends over 12 amino acids. V shed 5 bases and J shed 6 bases, with 11 bases lying between them.

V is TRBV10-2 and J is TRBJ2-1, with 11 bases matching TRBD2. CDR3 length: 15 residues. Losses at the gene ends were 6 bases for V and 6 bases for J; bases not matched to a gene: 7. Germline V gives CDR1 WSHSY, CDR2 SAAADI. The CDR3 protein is CASRVAGGPSNEQFF. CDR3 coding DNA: TGCGCCAGCAGAGTAGCGGGAGGGCCTTCCAATGAGCAGTTCTTC.

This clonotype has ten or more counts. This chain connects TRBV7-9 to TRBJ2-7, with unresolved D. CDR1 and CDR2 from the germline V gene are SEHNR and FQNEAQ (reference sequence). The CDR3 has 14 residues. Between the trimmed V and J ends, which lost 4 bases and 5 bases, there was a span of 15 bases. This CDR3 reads CASSSERLTDEQYF. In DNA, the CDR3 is TGTGCCAGCAGCTCTGAACGGTTGACCGACGAGCAGTACTTC.

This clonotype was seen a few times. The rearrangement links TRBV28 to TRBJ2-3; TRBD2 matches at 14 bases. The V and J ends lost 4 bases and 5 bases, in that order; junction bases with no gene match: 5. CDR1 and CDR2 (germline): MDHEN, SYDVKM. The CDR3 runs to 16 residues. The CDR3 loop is CASSSLGTSGRDTQYF. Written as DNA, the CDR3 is TGTGCCAGCAGTTCCTTAGGGACTAGCGGGAGAGATACGCAGTATTTT.

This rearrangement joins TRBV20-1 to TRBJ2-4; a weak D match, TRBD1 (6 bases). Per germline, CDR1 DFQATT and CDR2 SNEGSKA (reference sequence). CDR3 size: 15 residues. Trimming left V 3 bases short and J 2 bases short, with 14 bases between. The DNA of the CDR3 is TGCAGTGCTAGCTGGGACACCGTTACCAAAAACATTCAGTACTTC. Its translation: CSASWDTVTKNIQYF.

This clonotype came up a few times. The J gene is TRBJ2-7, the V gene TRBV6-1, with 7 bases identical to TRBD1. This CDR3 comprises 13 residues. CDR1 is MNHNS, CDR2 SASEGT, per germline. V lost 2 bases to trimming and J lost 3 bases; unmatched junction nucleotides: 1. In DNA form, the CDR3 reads TGTGCCAGCAGTGAAAACAGGGGCTACGAGCAGTACTTC. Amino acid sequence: CASSENRGYEQYF.

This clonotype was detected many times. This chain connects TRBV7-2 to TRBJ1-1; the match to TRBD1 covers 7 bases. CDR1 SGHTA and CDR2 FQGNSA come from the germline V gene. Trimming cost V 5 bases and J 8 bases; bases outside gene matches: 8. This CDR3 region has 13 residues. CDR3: CASSVGTVGEAFF. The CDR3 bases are TGTGCCAGCAGCGTCGGGACAGTAGGAGAAGCTTTCTTT.

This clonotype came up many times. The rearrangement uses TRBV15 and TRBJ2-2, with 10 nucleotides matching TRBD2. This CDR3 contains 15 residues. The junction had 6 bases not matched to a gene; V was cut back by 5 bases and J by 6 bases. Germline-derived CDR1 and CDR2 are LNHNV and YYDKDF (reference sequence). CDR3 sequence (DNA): TGTGCCACCAGCCCGCGGACTAGCGGCGCCGGGGAGCTGTTTTTT. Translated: CATSPRTSGAGELFF.

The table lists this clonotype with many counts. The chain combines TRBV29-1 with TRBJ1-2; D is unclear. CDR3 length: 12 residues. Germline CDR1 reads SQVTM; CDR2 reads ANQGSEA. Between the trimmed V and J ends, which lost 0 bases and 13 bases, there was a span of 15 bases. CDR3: CSVEDLGISPTF. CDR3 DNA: TGCAGCGTTGAAGATCTGGGCATCAGTCCCACCTTC.